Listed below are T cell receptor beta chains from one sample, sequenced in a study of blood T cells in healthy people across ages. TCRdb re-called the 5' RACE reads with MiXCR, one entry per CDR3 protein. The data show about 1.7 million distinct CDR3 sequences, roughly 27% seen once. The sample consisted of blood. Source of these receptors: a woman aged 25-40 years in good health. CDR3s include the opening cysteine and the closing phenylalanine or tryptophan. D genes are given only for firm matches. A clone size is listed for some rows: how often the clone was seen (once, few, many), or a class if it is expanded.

CDR3aa: CSARDGRAVQGKLFF
CDR3nt: TGCAGTGCTAGGGACGGACGGGCCGTTCAGGGAAAACTGTTTTTT
d_gene: .
v_gene: TRBV20-1
abundance: few
j_gene: TRBJ1-4

CDR3aa: CASSSKPGQASTDTQYF
CDR3nt: TGTGCCAGCAGTTCAAAGCCGGGACAGGCTAGCACAGATACGCAGTATTTT
d_gene: TRBD1
v_gene: TRBV27
abundance: .
j_gene: TRBJ2-3

CDR3aa: CASRGREGLNEQFF
CDR3nt: TGCGCCAGCAGAGGGCGGGAGGGCCTCAATGAGCAGTTCTTC
d_gene: TRBD2
v_gene: TRBV10-2
abundance: few
j_gene: TRBJ2-1

CDR3aa: CSARAPGTVNSPLHF
CDR3nt: TGCAGTGCTAGAGCCCCCGGGACAGTTAATTCACCCCTCCACTTT
d_gene: TRBD1
v_gene: TRBV20-1
abundance: few
j_gene: TRBJ1-6

CDR3aa: CASTGTTGTDTQYF
CDR3nt: TGCGCCAGCACCGGGACTACCGGCACAGATACGCAGTATTTT
d_gene: TRBD2
v_gene: TRBV5-1
abundance: few
j_gene: TRBJ2-3

CDR3aa: CASSPTDRHEQYF
CDR3nt: TGTGCCAGCAGCCCGACTGATCGCCACGAGCAGTACTTC
d_gene: .
v_gene: TRBV12-3/TRBV12-4
abundance: .
j_gene: TRBJ2-7

CDR3aa: CAIGPAGKSYNEQFF
CDR3nt: TGTGCCATCGGTCCAGCGGGAAAATCCTACAATGAGCAGTTCTTC
d_gene: TRBD2
v_gene: TRBV10-3
abundance: .
j_gene: TRBJ2-1

CDR3aa: CATSDSGLRAGGPNEQFF
CDR3nt: TGTGCCACCAGTGATTCCGGACTGAGAGCGGGAGGGCCTAATGAGCAGTTCTTC
d_gene: TRBD2
v_gene: TRBV24-1
abundance: many
j_gene: TRBJ2-1

CDR3aa: CASGFFPPGPEVGSNQPQHF
CDR3nt: TGTGCTAGTGGTTTTTTCCCACCGGGCCCAGAGGTGGGAAGCAATCAGCCCCAGCATTTT
d_gene: .
v_gene: TRBV12-5
abundance: .
j_gene: TRBJ1-5

CDR3aa: CASSLAAGSTEAFF
CDR3nt: TGCGCCAGCAGCTTGGCGGCAGGGAGTACTGAAGCTTTCTTT
d_gene: .
v_gene: TRBV5-1
abundance: few
j_gene: TRBJ1-1

CDR3aa: CASSPGTASKGTEAFF
CDR3nt: TGCGCCAGCAGCCCTGGGACAGCGAGTAAGGGCACTGAAGCTTTCTTT
d_gene: TRBD1
v_gene: TRBV5-1
abundance: .
j_gene: TRBJ1-1

CDR3aa: CASSLNGLAGIDEQFF
CDR3nt: TGCGCCAGCAGCTTAAACGGACTAGCGGGAATTGATGAGCAGTTCTTC
d_gene: TRBD2
v_gene: TRBV5-1
abundance: .
j_gene: TRBJ2-1

CDR3aa: CASSKGLAGYNEQYF
CDR3nt: TGTGCCAGCAGCAAGGGACTAGCGGGCTACAATGAGCAGTACTTC
d_gene: TRBD2
v_gene: TRBV11-2
abundance: .
j_gene: TRBJ2-7

CDR3aa: CASSLASSQSSYNEQFF
CDR3nt: TGCGCCAGCAGCTTGGCTAGCTCACAGAGCTCCTACAATGAGCAGTTCTTC
d_gene: .
v_gene: TRBV5-1
abundance: .
j_gene: TRBJ2-1

CDR3aa: CASSLLGQQKVHEQYF
CDR3nt: TGTGCCAGCAGCTTGCTGGGACAGCAGAAGGTCCACGAGCAGTACTTC
d_gene: TRBD1
v_gene: TRBV7-9
abundance: .
j_gene: TRBJ2-7

CDR3aa: CSAPGSHRGREQFF
CDR3nt: TGCAGTGCTCCCGGATCCCACAGGGGGCGTGAGCAGTTCTTC
d_gene: TRBD1
v_gene: TRBV20-1
abundance: few
j_gene: TRBJ2-1

CDR3aa: CANSGTGTVETQYF
CDR3nt: TGTGCCAACAGCGGTACAGGGACGGTGGAGACCCAGTACTTC
d_gene: .
v_gene: TRBV7-2
abundance: few
j_gene: TRBJ2-5

CDR3aa: CASSRAGVWGDTQYF
CDR3nt: TGTGCCAGCAGCCGAGCGGGAGTATGGGGAGATACGCAGTATTTT
d_gene: TRBD2
v_gene: TRBV7-2
abundance: .
j_gene: TRBJ2-3

CDR3aa: CATSTAIQVLAKNIQYF
CDR3nt: TGTGCCACCAGCACCGCAATCCAGGTTCTAGCCAAAAACATTCAGTACTTC
d_gene: .
v_gene: TRBV15
abundance: many
j_gene: TRBJ2-4

CDR3aa: CASEKGGQYF
CDR3nt: TGCGCCAGTGAAAAAGGAGGGCAGTACTTC
d_gene: .
v_gene: TRBV5-1
abundance: many
j_gene: TRBJ2-7

CDR3aa: CASSEFLQPQHF
CDR3nt: TGTGCCAGCAGTGAATTTCTGCAGCCCCAGCATTTT
d_gene: .
v_gene: TRBV2
abundance: .
j_gene: TRBJ1-5

CDR3aa: CASSLGAQGSYEQYF
CDR3nt: TGTGCCAGCAGCTTAGGAGCGCAGGGTTCCTACGAGCAGTACTTC
d_gene: .
v_gene: TRBV7-2
abundance: many
j_gene: TRBJ2-7

CDR3aa: CASGDRNYGYTF
CDR3nt: TGCGCCAGCGGGGACAGAAACTATGGCTACACCTTC
d_gene: TRBD1
v_gene: TRBV10-2
abundance: many
j_gene: TRBJ1-2

CDR3aa: CTSSLGLGGKYF
CDR3nt: TGTACCAGCAGCCTAGGACTAGGGGGCAAGTATTTT
d_gene: .
v_gene: TRBV4-2
abundance: few
j_gene: TRBJ2-3

CDR3aa: CASSLTDLKPDTQYF
CDR3nt: TGTGCCAGCAGCTTAACTGATCTAAAGCCTGATACGCAGTATTTT
d_gene: .
v_gene: TRBV7-3
abundance: many
j_gene: TRBJ2-3

CDR3aa: CASCLLLGETQYF
CDR3nt: TGCGCCAGCTGCTTGTTACTTGGAGAGACCCAGTACTTC
d_gene: .
v_gene: TRBV5-1
abundance: .
j_gene: TRBJ2-5

CDR3aa: CATSGTRTDTQYF
CDR3nt: TGTGCCACCTCAGGGACTAGAACAGATACGCAGTATTTT
d_gene: TRBD2
v_gene: TRBV15
abundance: .
j_gene: TRBJ2-3

CDR3aa: CAISERSGDTQETQYF
CDR3nt: TGTGCCATCAGTGAGAGGAGCGGGGATACCCAAGAGACCCAGTACTTC
d_gene: TRBD2
v_gene: TRBV10-3
abundance: .
j_gene: TRBJ2-5

CDR3aa: CASSYTTGHETQYF
CDR3nt: TGTGCCAGCAGTTATACGACAGGTCACGAGACCCAGTACTTC
d_gene: .
v_gene: TRBV6-5
abundance: .
j_gene: TRBJ2-5

CDR3aa: CASTPSAGTEITSNQPQHF
CDR3nt: TGTGCCAGCACCCCATCCGCGGGGACAGAAATTACTAGCAATCAGCCCCAGCATTTT
d_gene: TRBD1
v_gene: TRBV6-6
abundance: many
j_gene: TRBJ1-5

CDR3aa: CASSLMKRDKDNEQFF
CDR3nt: TGTGCCAGCAGCTTGATGAAGCGGGATAAGGACAATGAGCAGTTCTTC
d_gene: TRBD2
v_gene: TRBV7-2
abundance: .
j_gene: TRBJ2-1

CDR3aa: CASSEETELASNYEQYF
CDR3nt: TGTGCCAGCAGTGAAGAGACTGAACTAGCATCGAACTACGAGCAGTACTTC
d_gene: .
v_gene: TRBV2
abundance: few
j_gene: TRBJ2-7

CDR3aa: CASSVETGSSYNSPLHF
CDR3nt: TGTGCCAGCAGCGTAGAGACAGGGAGCTCCTATAATTCACCCCTCCACTTT
d_gene: TRBD1
v_gene: TRBV9
abundance: few
j_gene: TRBJ1-6

CDR3aa: CSVAVWDRGNEQFF
CDR3nt: TGCAGCGTGGCCGTCTGGGACAGGGGAAATGAGCAGTTCTTC
d_gene: TRBD1
v_gene: TRBV29-1
abundance: many
j_gene: TRBJ2-1

CDR3aa: CAISTSGRNEQFF
CDR3nt: TGTGCCATCAGTACTAGCGGGAGAAATGAGCAGTTCTTC
d_gene: TRBD2
v_gene: TRBV10-3
abundance: .
j_gene: TRBJ2-1

CDR3aa: CTISESTGYEQYF
CDR3nt: TGTACCATCAGTGAGTCGACCGGCTACGAGCAGTACTTC
d_gene: .
v_gene: TRBV10-3
abundance: .
j_gene: TRBJ2-7

CDR3aa: CASSQVDGEAFF
CDR3nt: TGTGCCAGCAGCCAAGTGGACGGTGAAGCTTTCTTT
d_gene: .
v_gene: TRBV3-1
abundance: few
j_gene: TRBJ1-1

CDR3aa: CASSHPGQVTDTQYF
CDR3nt: TGTGCCAGCAGTCACCCGGGACAAGTCACAGATACGCAGTATTTT
d_gene: .
v_gene: TRBV28
abundance: few
j_gene: TRBJ2-3

CDR3aa: CASSPRVAGLTDTQYF
CDR3nt: TGTGCCAGCAGTCCCCGAGTAGCGGGACTCACAGATACGCAGTATTTT
d_gene: TRBD2
v_gene: TRBV12-3/TRBV12-4
abundance: .
j_gene: TRBJ2-3

CDR3aa: CSDLQGREQFF
CDR3nt: TGCAGCGACCTGCAGGGACGTGAGCAGTTCTTC
d_gene: .
v_gene: TRBV29-1
abundance: few
j_gene: TRBJ2-1

CDR3aa: CATSDSLGGNEQFF
CDR3nt: TGTGCCACCAGTGATTCTCTCGGCGGCAATGAGCAGTTCTTC
d_gene: .
v_gene: TRBV24-1
abundance: .
j_gene: TRBJ2-1

CDR3aa: CASSPTDRGVTNEKLFF
CDR3nt: TGTGCCAGCAGCCCGACCGACAGGGGAGTAACTAATGAAAAACTGTTTTTT
d_gene: TRBD1
v_gene: TRBV11-2
abundance: .
j_gene: TRBJ1-4

CDR3aa: CASQGAPVGYNEQFF
CDR3nt: TGTGCCAGTCAGGGGGCACCGGTTGGCTACAATGAGCAGTTCTTC
d_gene: TRBD1
v_gene: TRBV19
abundance: few
j_gene: TRBJ2-1

CDR3aa: CSVVKDVGQETQYF
CDR3nt: TGCAGCGTTGTAAAGGACGTGGGCCAAGAGACCCAGTACTTC
d_gene: .
v_gene: TRBV29-1
abundance: many
j_gene: TRBJ2-5

CDR3aa: CAWSTLYEQYF
CDR3nt: TGTGCCTGGAGTACCCTATACGAGCAGTACTTC
d_gene: .
v_gene: TRBV30
abundance: .
j_gene: TRBJ2-7

CDR3aa: CSSSDEDRSNEKLFF
CDR3nt: TGTTCCAGCAGCGACGAAGACAGGAGTAATGAAAAACTGTTTTTT
d_gene: .
v_gene: TRBV21-1
abundance: .
j_gene: TRBJ1-4

CDR3aa: CASSLMLTGGNEQFF
CDR3nt: TGTGCCAGCAGCTTAATGTTGACAGGGGGTAATGAGCAGTTCTTC
d_gene: TRBD1
v_gene: TRBV7-2
abundance: .
j_gene: TRBJ2-1

CDR3aa: CASRRGKHNEQFF
CDR3nt: TGTGCCAGCCGCCGGGGGAAGCACAATGAGCAGTTCTTC
d_gene: .
v_gene: TRBV6-5
abundance: .
j_gene: TRBJ2-1